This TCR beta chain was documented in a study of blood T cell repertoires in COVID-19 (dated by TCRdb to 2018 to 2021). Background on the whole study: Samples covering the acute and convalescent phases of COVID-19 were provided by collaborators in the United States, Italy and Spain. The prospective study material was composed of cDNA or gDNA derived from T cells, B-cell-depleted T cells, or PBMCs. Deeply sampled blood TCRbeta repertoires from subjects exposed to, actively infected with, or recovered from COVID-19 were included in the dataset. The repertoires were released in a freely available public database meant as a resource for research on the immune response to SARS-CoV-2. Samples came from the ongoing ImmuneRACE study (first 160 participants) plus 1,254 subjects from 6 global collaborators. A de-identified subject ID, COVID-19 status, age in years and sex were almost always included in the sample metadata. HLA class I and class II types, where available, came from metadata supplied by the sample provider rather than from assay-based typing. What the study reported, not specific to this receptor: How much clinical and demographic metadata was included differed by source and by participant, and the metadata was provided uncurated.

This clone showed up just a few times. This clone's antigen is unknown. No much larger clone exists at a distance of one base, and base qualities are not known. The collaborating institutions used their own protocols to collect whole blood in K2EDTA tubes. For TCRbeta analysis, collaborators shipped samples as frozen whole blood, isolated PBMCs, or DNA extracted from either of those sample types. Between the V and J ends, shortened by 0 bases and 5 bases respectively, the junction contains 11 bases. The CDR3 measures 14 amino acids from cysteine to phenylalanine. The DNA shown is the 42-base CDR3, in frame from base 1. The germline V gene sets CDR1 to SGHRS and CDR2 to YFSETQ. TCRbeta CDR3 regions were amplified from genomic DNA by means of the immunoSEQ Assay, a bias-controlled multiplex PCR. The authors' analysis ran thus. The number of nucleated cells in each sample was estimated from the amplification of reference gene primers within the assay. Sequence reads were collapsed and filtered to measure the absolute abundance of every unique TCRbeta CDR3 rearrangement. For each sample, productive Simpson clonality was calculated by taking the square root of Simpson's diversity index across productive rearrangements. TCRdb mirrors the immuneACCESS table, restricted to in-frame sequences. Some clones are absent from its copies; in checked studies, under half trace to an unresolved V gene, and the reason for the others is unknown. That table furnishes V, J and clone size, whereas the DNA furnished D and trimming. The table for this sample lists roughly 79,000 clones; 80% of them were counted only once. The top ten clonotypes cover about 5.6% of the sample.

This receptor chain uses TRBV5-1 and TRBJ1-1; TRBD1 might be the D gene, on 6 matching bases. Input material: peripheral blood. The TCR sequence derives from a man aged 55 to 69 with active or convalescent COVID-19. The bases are TGCGCCAGCAGCTTGGCCCCGGGGACAACTGAAGCTTTCTTT. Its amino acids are CASSLAPGTTEAFF.